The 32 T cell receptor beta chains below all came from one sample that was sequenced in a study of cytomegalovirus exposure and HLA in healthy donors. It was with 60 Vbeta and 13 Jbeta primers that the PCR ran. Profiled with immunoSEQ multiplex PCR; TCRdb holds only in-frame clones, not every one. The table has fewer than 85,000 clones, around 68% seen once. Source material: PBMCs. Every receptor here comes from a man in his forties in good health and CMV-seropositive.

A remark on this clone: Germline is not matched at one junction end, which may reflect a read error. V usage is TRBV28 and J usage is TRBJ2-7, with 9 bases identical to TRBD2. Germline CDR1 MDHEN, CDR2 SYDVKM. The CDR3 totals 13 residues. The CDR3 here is CASSGTSSDEQYF. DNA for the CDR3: TGTGCCAGCTCTGGGACTAGCTCCGACGAGCAGTACTTC.

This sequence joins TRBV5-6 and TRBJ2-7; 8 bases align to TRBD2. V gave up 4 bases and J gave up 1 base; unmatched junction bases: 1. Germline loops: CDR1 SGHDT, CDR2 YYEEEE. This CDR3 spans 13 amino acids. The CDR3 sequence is CASSGTRSYEQYF. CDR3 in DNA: TGTGCCAGCAGCGGGACTAGGTCCTACGAGCAGTACTTC.

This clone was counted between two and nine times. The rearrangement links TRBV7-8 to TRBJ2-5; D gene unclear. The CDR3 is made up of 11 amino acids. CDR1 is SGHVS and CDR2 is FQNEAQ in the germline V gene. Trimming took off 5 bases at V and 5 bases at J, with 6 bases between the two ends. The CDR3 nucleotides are TGTGCCAGCAGCCAACGGGAGACCCAGTACTTC. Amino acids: CASSQRETQYF. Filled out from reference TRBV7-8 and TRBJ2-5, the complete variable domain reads GAGVSQSPRYKVAKRGQDVALRCDPISGHVSLFWYQQALGQGPEFLTYFQNEAQLDKSGLPSDRFFAERPEGSVSTLKIQRTQQEDSAVYLCASSQRETQYFGPGTRLLVL.

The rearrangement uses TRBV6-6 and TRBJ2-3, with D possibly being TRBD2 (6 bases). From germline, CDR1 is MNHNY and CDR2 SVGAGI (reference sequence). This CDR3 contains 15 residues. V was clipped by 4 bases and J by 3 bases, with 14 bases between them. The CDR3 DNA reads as TGTGCCAGCAGTTCTAGCGTTCGAGGGACAGATACGCAGTATTTT. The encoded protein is CASSSSVRGTDTQYF.

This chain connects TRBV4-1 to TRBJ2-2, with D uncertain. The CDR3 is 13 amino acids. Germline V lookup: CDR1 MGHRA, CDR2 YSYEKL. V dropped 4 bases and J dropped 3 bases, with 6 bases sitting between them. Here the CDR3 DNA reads TGCGCCAGCAGCCCTGGCCACACCGGGGAGCTGTTTTTT. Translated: CASSPGHTGELFF.

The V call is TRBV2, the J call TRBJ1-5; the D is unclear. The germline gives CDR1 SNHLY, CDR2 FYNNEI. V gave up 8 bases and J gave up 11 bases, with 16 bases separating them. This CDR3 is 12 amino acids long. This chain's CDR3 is CASGIFGAAQHF. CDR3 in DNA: TGTGCCAGCGGAATATTCGGTGCGGCCCAGCATTTT. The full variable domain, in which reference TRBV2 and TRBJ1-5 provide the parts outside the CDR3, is EPEVTQTPSHQVTQMGQEVILRCVPISNHLYFYWYRQILGQKVEFLVSFYNNEISEKSEIFDDQFSVERPDGSNFTLKIRSTKLEDSAMYFCASGIFGAAQHFGDGTRLSIL.

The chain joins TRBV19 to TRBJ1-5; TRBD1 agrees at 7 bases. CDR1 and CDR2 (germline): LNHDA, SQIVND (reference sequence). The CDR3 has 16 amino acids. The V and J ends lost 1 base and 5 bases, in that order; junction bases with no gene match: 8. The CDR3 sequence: CASSIVPGTAYQPQHF. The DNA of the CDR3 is TGTGCCAGTAGTATAGTCCCCGGGACAGCCTATCAGCCCCAGCATTTT.

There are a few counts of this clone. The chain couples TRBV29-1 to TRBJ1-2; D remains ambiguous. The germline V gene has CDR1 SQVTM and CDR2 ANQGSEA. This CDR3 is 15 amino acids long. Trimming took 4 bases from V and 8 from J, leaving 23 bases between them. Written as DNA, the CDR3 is TGCAGCGTTGGTGGTACGTCCCGACCGTCGGGGGGCTACACCTTC. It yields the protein CSVGGTSRPSGGYTF.

CDR3 sequence reads: CASSEVTESYGYTF. The CDR3 coding sequence is TGTGCCAGCAGTGAAGTAACGGAGTCCTATGGCTACACCTTC. The V and J genes are TRBV2 and TRBJ1-2; D uncertain. Germline V gene lookup returns CDR1 SNHLY and CDR2 FYNNEI. The CDR3 runs to 14 residues. Trimming shortened V by 1 base and J by 4 bases, and 10 bases separated the two germline ends.

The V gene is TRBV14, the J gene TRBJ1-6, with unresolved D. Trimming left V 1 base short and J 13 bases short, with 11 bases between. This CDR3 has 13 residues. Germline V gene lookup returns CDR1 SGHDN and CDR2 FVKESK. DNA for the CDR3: TGTGCCAGCAGCCAAGCCGAGCGTTTGCCCCTCCACTTT. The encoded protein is CASSQAERLPLHF.

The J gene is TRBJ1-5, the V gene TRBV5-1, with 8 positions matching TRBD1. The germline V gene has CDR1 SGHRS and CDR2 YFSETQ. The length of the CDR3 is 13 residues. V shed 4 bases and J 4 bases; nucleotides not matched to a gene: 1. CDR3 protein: CASSRTGNQPQHF. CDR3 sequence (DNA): TGCGCCAGCAGCCGGACAGGGAATCAGCCCCAGCATTTT.

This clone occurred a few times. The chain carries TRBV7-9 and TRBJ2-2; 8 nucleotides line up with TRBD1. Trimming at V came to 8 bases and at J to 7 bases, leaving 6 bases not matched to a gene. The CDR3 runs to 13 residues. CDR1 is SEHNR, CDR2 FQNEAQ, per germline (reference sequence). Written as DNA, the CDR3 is TGTGCCAGCGCACAGGGGGAGTTCGGGGAGCTGTTTTTT. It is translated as CASAQGEFGELFF. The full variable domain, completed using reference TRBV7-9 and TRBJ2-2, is DTGVSQNPRHKITKRGQNVTFRCDPISEHNRLYWYRQTLGQGPEFLTYFQNEAQLEKSRLLSDRFSAERPKGSFSTLEIQRTEQGDSAMYLCASAQGEFGELFFGEGSRLTVL.

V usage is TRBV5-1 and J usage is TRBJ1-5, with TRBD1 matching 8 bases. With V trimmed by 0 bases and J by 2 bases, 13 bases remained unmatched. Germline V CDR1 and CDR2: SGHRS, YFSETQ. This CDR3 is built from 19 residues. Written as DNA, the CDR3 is TGCGCCAGCAGCTTGGTTCCCGTTTCAGGGGGCAGGGGCAATCAGCCCCAGCATTTT. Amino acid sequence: CASSLVPVSGGRGNQPQHF.

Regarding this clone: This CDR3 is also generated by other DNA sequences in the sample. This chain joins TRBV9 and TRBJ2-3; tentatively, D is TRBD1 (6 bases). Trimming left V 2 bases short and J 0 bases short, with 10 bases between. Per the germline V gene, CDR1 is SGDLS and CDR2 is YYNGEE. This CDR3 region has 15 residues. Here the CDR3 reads CASSVTGTSTDTQYF. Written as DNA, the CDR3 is TGTGCCAGCAGCGTGACAGGAACTAGCACAGATACGCAGTATTTT.

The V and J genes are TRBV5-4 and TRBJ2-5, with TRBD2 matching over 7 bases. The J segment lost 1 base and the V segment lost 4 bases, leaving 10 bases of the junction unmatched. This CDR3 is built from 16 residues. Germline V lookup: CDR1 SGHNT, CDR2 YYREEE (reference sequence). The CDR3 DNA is TGTGCCAGCAGCCCGAGCGGGGTCCCGATCCAAGAGACCCAGTACTTC. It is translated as CASSPSGVPIQETQYF.

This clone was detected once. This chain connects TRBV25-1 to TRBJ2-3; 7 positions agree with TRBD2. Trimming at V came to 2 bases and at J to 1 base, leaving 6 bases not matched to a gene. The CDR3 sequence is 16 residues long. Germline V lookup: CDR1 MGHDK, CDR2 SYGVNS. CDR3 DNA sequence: TGTGCCAGCAGTGAAGGCTCTAGCGGACGCACAGATACGCAGTATTTT. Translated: CASSEGSSGRTDTQYF.

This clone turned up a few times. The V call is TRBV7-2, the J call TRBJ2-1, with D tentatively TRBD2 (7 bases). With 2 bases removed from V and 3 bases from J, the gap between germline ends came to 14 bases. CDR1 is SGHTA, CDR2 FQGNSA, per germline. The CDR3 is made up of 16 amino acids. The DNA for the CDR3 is TGTGCCAGCAGCTTAACGGGGGGCGGGGGCTACAATGAGCAGTTCTTC. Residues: CASSLTGGGGYNEQFF.

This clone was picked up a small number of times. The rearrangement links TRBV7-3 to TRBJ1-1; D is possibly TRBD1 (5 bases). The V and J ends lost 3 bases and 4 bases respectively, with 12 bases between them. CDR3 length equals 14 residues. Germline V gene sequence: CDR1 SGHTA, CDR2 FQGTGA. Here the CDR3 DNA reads TGTGCCAGCAGCTTCCCGGGGGTTATCACTGAAGCTTTCTTT. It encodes CASSFPGVITEAFF. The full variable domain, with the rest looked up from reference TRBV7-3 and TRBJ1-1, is GAGVSQTPSNKVTEKGKYVELRCDPISGHTALYWYRQSLGQGPEFLIYFQGTGAADDSGLPNDRFFAVRPEGSVSTLKIQRTERGDSAVYLCASSFPGVITEAFFGQGTRLTVV.

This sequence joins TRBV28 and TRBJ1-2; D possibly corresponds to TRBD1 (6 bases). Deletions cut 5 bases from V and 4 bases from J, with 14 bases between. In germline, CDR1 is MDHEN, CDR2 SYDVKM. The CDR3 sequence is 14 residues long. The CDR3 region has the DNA TGTGCCAGCAGTCTTGAGGACAGTGGCTATGGCTACACCTTC. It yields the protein CASSLEDSGYGYTF.

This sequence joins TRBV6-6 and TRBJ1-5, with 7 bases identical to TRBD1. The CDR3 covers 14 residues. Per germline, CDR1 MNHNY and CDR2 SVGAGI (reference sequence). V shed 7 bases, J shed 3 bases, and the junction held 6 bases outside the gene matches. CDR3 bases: TGTGCCAGCATAAGACAGGGTGACAATCAGCCCCAGCATTTT. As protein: CASIRQGDNQPQHF.

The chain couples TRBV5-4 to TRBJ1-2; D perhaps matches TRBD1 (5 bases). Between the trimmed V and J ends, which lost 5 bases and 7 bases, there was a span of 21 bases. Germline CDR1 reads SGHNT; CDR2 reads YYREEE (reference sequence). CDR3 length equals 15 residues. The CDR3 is CASREGLSERGGYTF. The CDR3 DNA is TGTGCCAGCAGGGAGGGACTGAGTGAAAGGGGTGGCTACACCTTC.

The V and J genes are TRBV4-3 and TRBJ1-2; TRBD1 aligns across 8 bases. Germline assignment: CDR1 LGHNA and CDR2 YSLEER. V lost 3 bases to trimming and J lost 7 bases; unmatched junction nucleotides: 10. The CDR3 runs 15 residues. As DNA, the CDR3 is TGCGCCAGCAGCCAGGCAGGACAGGGACGAGGTGGCTACACCTTC. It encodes CASSQAGQGRGGYTF.

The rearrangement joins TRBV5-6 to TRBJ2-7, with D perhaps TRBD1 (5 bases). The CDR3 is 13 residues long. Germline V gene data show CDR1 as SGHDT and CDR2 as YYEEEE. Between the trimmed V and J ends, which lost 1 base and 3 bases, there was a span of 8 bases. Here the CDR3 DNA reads TGTGCCAGCAGCTTGACCAGGGACTACGAGCAGTACTTC. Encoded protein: CASSLTRDYEQYF. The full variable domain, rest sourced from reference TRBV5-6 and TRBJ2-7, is DAGVTQSPTHLIKTRGQQVTLRCSPKSGHDTVSWYQQALGQGPQFIFQYYEEEERQRGNFPDRFSGHQFPNYSSELNVNALLLGDSALYLCASSLTRDYEQYFGPGTRLTVT.

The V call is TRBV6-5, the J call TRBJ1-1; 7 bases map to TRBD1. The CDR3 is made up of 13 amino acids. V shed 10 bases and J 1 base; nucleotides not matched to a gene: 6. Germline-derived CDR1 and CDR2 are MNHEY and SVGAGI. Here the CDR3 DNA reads TGTGCCACCGGGGACAGCTCGAACACTGAAGCTTTCTTT. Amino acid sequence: CATGDSSNTEAFF.

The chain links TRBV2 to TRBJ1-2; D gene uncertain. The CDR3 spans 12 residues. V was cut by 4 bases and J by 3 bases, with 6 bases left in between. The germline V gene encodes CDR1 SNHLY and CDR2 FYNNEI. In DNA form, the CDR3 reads TGTGCCAGCAGTGCCGGGGACTATGGCTACACCTTC. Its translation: CASSAGDYGYTF.

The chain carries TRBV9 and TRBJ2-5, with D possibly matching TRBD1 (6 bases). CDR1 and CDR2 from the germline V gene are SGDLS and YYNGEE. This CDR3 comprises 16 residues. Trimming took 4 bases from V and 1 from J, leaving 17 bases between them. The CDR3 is CASSPDRNLFQETQYF. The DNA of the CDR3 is TGTGCCAGCAGCCCTGACAGGAACCTATTCCAAGAGACCCAGTACTTC. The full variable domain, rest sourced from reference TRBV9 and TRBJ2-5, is DSGVTQTPKHLITATGQRVTLRCSPRSGDLSVYWYQQSLDQGLQFLIQYYNGEERAKGNILERFSAQQFPDLHSELNLSSLELGDSALYFCASSPDRNLFQETQYFGPGTRLLVL.

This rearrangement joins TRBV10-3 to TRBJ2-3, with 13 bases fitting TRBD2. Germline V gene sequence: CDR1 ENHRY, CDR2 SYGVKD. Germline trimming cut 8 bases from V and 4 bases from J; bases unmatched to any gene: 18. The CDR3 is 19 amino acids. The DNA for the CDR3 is TGTGCCATCCGCGAGAGGACTAGCGGGAGAGTAGGAAAGCCAGATACGCAGTATTTT. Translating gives CAIRERTSGRVGKPDTQYF.

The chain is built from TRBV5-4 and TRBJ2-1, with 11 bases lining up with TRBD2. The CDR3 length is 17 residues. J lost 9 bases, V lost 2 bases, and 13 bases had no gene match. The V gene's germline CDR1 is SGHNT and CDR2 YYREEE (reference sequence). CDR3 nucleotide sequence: TGTGCCAGCAGCTTACTAGCGGGAGCCCGGGGGGAAGGTGAGCAGTTCTTC. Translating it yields CASSLLAGARGEGEQFF.

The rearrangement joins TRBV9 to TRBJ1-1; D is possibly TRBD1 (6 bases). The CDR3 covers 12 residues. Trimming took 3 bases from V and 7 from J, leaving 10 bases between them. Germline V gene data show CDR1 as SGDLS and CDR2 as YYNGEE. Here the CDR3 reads CASSGTGNEAFF. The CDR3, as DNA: TGTGCCAGCAGCGGCACAGGGAATGAAGCTTTCTTT.

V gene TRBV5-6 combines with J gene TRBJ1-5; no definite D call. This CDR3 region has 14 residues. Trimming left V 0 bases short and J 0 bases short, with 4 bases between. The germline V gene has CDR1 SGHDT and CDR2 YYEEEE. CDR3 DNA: TGTGCCAGCAGCTTGGCGTATAGCAATCAGCCCCAGCATTTT. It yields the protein CASSLAYSNQPQHF.

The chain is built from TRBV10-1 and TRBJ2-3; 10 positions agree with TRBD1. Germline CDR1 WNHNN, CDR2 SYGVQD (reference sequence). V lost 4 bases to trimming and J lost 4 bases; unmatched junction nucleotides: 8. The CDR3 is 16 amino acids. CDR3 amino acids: CASSGTIGTGADTQYF. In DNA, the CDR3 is TGCGCCAGCAGTGGTACCATCGGGACAGGGGCAGATACGCAGTATTTT.

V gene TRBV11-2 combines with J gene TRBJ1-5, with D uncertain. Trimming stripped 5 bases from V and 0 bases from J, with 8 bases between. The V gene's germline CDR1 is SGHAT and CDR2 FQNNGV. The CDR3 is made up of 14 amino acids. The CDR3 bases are TGTGCCAGCAGCCCAGATTTTAGCAATCAGCCCCAGCATTTT. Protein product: CASSPDFSNQPQHF.